These T cell receptor beta chains were read from a single sample in a study of Graves' ophthalmopathy and Graves' hyperthyroidism. TCRdb reprocessed the multiplex PCR reads via MiXCR and lists one record per CDR3 protein. The sample carries over a million distinct CDR3 sequences, less than 45% recorded once. Sequenced sample: peripheral blood or thyroid tissue (not recorded which). Receptors originate from an adult man with Graves' hyperthyroidism. The CDR3 runs from the conserved cysteine through the conserved F or W. D genes are given only for firm matches. Clone size is given for some rows only: seen once, a few or many times, or a class if the clone is expanded.

>TRBJ1-5|few|TRBD1|TRBV7-9
CASSPPRTGLNQPQHF
TGTGCCAGCAGCCCCCCCCGGACAGGGTTAAATCAGCCCCAGCATTTT
>TRBJ1-1|many|.|TRBV11-2
CASSARGTEAFF
TGTGCCAGCAGCGCAAGGGGAACTGAAGCTTTCTTT
>TRBJ2-5|.|.|TRBV4-3
CAGSQDVWALQETQYF
TGCGCCGGCAGCCAAGATGTTTGGGCTCTTCAAGAGACCCAGTACTTC
>TRBJ2-6|many|TRBD1|TRBV7-7
CASSPALGQASGANVLTF
TGTGCCAGCAGCCCCGCTCTGGGACAGGCCTCTGGGGCCAACGTCCTGACTTTC
>TRBJ1-5|.|.|TRBV12-3/TRBV12-4
CASSGDGGNQPQHF
TGTGCCAGCTCTGGGGACGGAGGCAATCAGCCCCAGCATTTT
>TRBJ1-2|.|TRBD1|TRBV20-1
CSARDDRATNYGYTF
TGCAGTGCTAGAGATGACAGGGCGACTAACTATGGCTACACCTTC
>TRBJ1-3|.|.|TRBV30
CAWIRDRNTIYF
TGTGCCTGGATCCGGGACAGAAACACCATATATTTT
>TRBJ2-2|.|.|TRBV19
CASIPRPGASTGELFF
TGTGCCAGTATTCCACGGCCGGGGGCGAGCACCGGGGAGCTGTTTTTT
>TRBJ1-5|many|.|TRBV20-1
CSAPSGFNQPQHF
TGCAGTGCTCCATCTGGCTTCAATCAGCCCCAGCATTTT
>TRBJ1-1|.|.|TRBV12-5
CASGLELGSVSTEAFF
TGTGCTAGTGGTCTGGAGCTTGGCAGTGTGAGCACTGAAGCTTTCTTT
>TRBJ2-5|.|.|TRBV5-4
CASNPRERSETQYF
TGTGCCAGCAACCCCAGGGAGAGGTCGGAGACCCAGTACTTC
>TRBJ2-7|.|TRBD1|TRBV7-9
CASSSRQGARGQYF
TGTGCCAGCAGCTCCAGACAGGGGGCAAGGGGACAGTACTTC
>TRBJ2-7|few|.|TRBV7-2
CASSTGHSLSYEQYF
TGTGCCAGCAGCACGGGACACTCACTCTCCTACGAGCAGTACTTC
>TRBJ2-7|few|.|TRBV5-5
CASSQSYGGYEQYF
TGTGCCAGCAGCCAATCCTATGGGGGTTACGAGCAGTACTTC
>TRBJ2-5|few|.|TRBV5-1
CASSPLGREETQYF
TGCGCCAGCAGTCCGCTGGGACGGGAAGAGACCCAGTACTTC
>TRBJ2-7|.|.|TRBV28
CASSPPDTRSYEQYF
TGTGCCAGCAGTCCACCAGACACCAGATCCTACGAGCAGTACTTC
>TRBJ2-7|.|TRBD2|TRBV7-9
CASSLNGRAGNEQYF
TGTGCCAGCAGCTTAAACGGGAGGGCCGGGAATGAGCAGTACTTC
>TRBJ1-3|many|.|TRBV12-3/TRBV12-4
CASSLTGYGNTIYF
TGTGCCAGCAGTTTAACGGGGTACGGAAACACCATATATTTT
>TRBJ2-7|few|.|TRBV6-5
CASSYSRITTYEQYF
TGTGCCAGCAGTTACTCCAGGATCACGACTTACGAGCAGTACTTC
>TRBJ2-5|few|TRBD2|TRBV7-9
CASSHLTSGGETQYF
TGTGCCAGCAGCCATCTGACTAGCGGGGGGGAGACCCAGTACTTC
>TRBJ2-5|.|.|TRBV7-9
CASTFPPHVTTQETQYF
TGTGCCAGCACCTTTCCGCCCCACGTGACAACCCAAGAGACCCAGTACTTC
>TRBJ1-4|.|.|TRBV7-9
CASSLAQLQNEKLFF
TGTGCCAGCAGCCTTGCTCAACTGCAGAATGAAAAACTGTTTTTT
>TRBJ1-5|many|.|TRBV7-2
CASSLMSQGHQPQHF
TGTGCCAGCAGCTTAATGAGTCAGGGCCATCAGCCCCAGCATTTT
>TRBJ2-2|many|.|TRBV10-3
CAISEVDTGELFF
TGTGCCATCAGTGAAGTCGACACCGGGGAGCTGTTTTTT
>TRBJ1-4|few|.|TRBV19
CASSIVTDWVWTNEKLFF
TGTGCCAGTAGTATAGTCACCGATTGGGTATGGACTAATGAAAAACTGTTTTTT
>TRBJ2-7|few|.|TRBV7-2
CASREDGRYYEQYF
TGTGCCAGCAGGGAGGACGGGAGATATTACGAGCAGTACTTC
>TRBJ2-2|.|.|TRBV29-1
CSVAKVAGELFF
TGCAGCGTTGCAAAGGTTGCAGGGGAGCTGTTTTTT
>TRBJ2-7|few|TRBD2|TRBV20-1
CSARDFPTSGRYEQYF
TGCAGTGCTAGAGATTTTCCCACTAGCGGCCGGTACGAGCAGTACTTC
>TRBJ2-5|.|TRBD2|TRBV20-1
CSARVWTRGRETQYF
TGCAGTGCTAGAGTTTGGACTAGGGGCCGGGAGACCCAGTACTTC
>TRBJ2-7|few|.|TRBV12-3/TRBV12-4
CASSPSAPNEQYF
TGTGCCAGCAGTCCCTCTGCCCCCAACGAGCAGTACTTC
>TRBJ1-6|.|.|TRBV6-6
CASSYLGGNSPLHF
TGTGCCAGCAGTTACCTTGGCGGAAATTCACCCCTCCACTTT
>TRBJ2-2|.|.|TRBV7-3
CASSSRAFTGELFF
TGTGCCAGCAGCTCCCGGGCATTCACCGGGGAGCTGTTTTTT
>TRBJ1-5|.|.|TRBV29-1
CSGRGARETQHF
TGCAGCGGGCGGGGGGCACGGGAGACCCAGCATTTT
>TRBJ1-5|many|TRBD1|TRBV5-8
CASSHGTGGSNQPQHF
TGTGCCAGCAGCCACGGGACAGGGGGAAGCAATCAGCCCCAGCATTTT
>TRBJ2-5|many|.|TRBV29-1
CSVTDIQETQYF
TGCAGCGTGACGGACATACAAGAGACCCAGTACTTC
>TRBJ2-5|.|.|TRBV20-1
CSTVGSEGTQYF
TGCAGCACGGTGGGCTCGGAAGGGACCCAGTACTTC
>TRBJ1-4|.|.|TRBV29-1
CSVPGKGEKLFF
TGCAGCGTTCCCGGGAAAGGTGAAAAACTGTTTTTT
>TRBJ2-7|many|TRBD1|TRBV20-1
CSAGGGIETGYEQYF
TGCAGTGCTGGCGGTGGGATCGAGACAGGGTACGAGCAGTACTTC
>TRBJ1-4|many|.|TRBV6-5
CASSYSSGGTNEKLFF
TGTGCCAGCAGTTACTCGTCGGGTGGGACTAATGAAAAACTGTTTTTT
>TRBJ1-1|once|.|TRBV7-3
CASSFRDGGNTEAFF
TGTGCCAGCAGCTTTCGGGACGGAGGGAACACTGAAGCTTTCTTT
>TRBJ2-2|.|TRBD2|TRBV10-1
CASNSGVTGELFF
TGCGCCAGCAATAGCGGGGTTACCGGGGAGCTGTTTTTT
>TRBJ2-7|once|.|TRBV2
CASSEAWQGCEQYF
TGTGCCAGCAGTGAAGCTTGGCAGGGCTGCGAGCAGTACTTC
>TRBJ1-5|.|TRBD1|TRBV6-6
CASSQGTDNQPQHF
TGTGCCAGCAGCCAGGGGACAGACAATCAGCCCCAGCATTTT
>TRBJ1-4|.|TRBD1|TRBV5-1
CASRKSGTGGEKLFF
TGCGCCAGCAGGAAGTCCGGGACAGGGGGTGAAAAACTGTTTTTT